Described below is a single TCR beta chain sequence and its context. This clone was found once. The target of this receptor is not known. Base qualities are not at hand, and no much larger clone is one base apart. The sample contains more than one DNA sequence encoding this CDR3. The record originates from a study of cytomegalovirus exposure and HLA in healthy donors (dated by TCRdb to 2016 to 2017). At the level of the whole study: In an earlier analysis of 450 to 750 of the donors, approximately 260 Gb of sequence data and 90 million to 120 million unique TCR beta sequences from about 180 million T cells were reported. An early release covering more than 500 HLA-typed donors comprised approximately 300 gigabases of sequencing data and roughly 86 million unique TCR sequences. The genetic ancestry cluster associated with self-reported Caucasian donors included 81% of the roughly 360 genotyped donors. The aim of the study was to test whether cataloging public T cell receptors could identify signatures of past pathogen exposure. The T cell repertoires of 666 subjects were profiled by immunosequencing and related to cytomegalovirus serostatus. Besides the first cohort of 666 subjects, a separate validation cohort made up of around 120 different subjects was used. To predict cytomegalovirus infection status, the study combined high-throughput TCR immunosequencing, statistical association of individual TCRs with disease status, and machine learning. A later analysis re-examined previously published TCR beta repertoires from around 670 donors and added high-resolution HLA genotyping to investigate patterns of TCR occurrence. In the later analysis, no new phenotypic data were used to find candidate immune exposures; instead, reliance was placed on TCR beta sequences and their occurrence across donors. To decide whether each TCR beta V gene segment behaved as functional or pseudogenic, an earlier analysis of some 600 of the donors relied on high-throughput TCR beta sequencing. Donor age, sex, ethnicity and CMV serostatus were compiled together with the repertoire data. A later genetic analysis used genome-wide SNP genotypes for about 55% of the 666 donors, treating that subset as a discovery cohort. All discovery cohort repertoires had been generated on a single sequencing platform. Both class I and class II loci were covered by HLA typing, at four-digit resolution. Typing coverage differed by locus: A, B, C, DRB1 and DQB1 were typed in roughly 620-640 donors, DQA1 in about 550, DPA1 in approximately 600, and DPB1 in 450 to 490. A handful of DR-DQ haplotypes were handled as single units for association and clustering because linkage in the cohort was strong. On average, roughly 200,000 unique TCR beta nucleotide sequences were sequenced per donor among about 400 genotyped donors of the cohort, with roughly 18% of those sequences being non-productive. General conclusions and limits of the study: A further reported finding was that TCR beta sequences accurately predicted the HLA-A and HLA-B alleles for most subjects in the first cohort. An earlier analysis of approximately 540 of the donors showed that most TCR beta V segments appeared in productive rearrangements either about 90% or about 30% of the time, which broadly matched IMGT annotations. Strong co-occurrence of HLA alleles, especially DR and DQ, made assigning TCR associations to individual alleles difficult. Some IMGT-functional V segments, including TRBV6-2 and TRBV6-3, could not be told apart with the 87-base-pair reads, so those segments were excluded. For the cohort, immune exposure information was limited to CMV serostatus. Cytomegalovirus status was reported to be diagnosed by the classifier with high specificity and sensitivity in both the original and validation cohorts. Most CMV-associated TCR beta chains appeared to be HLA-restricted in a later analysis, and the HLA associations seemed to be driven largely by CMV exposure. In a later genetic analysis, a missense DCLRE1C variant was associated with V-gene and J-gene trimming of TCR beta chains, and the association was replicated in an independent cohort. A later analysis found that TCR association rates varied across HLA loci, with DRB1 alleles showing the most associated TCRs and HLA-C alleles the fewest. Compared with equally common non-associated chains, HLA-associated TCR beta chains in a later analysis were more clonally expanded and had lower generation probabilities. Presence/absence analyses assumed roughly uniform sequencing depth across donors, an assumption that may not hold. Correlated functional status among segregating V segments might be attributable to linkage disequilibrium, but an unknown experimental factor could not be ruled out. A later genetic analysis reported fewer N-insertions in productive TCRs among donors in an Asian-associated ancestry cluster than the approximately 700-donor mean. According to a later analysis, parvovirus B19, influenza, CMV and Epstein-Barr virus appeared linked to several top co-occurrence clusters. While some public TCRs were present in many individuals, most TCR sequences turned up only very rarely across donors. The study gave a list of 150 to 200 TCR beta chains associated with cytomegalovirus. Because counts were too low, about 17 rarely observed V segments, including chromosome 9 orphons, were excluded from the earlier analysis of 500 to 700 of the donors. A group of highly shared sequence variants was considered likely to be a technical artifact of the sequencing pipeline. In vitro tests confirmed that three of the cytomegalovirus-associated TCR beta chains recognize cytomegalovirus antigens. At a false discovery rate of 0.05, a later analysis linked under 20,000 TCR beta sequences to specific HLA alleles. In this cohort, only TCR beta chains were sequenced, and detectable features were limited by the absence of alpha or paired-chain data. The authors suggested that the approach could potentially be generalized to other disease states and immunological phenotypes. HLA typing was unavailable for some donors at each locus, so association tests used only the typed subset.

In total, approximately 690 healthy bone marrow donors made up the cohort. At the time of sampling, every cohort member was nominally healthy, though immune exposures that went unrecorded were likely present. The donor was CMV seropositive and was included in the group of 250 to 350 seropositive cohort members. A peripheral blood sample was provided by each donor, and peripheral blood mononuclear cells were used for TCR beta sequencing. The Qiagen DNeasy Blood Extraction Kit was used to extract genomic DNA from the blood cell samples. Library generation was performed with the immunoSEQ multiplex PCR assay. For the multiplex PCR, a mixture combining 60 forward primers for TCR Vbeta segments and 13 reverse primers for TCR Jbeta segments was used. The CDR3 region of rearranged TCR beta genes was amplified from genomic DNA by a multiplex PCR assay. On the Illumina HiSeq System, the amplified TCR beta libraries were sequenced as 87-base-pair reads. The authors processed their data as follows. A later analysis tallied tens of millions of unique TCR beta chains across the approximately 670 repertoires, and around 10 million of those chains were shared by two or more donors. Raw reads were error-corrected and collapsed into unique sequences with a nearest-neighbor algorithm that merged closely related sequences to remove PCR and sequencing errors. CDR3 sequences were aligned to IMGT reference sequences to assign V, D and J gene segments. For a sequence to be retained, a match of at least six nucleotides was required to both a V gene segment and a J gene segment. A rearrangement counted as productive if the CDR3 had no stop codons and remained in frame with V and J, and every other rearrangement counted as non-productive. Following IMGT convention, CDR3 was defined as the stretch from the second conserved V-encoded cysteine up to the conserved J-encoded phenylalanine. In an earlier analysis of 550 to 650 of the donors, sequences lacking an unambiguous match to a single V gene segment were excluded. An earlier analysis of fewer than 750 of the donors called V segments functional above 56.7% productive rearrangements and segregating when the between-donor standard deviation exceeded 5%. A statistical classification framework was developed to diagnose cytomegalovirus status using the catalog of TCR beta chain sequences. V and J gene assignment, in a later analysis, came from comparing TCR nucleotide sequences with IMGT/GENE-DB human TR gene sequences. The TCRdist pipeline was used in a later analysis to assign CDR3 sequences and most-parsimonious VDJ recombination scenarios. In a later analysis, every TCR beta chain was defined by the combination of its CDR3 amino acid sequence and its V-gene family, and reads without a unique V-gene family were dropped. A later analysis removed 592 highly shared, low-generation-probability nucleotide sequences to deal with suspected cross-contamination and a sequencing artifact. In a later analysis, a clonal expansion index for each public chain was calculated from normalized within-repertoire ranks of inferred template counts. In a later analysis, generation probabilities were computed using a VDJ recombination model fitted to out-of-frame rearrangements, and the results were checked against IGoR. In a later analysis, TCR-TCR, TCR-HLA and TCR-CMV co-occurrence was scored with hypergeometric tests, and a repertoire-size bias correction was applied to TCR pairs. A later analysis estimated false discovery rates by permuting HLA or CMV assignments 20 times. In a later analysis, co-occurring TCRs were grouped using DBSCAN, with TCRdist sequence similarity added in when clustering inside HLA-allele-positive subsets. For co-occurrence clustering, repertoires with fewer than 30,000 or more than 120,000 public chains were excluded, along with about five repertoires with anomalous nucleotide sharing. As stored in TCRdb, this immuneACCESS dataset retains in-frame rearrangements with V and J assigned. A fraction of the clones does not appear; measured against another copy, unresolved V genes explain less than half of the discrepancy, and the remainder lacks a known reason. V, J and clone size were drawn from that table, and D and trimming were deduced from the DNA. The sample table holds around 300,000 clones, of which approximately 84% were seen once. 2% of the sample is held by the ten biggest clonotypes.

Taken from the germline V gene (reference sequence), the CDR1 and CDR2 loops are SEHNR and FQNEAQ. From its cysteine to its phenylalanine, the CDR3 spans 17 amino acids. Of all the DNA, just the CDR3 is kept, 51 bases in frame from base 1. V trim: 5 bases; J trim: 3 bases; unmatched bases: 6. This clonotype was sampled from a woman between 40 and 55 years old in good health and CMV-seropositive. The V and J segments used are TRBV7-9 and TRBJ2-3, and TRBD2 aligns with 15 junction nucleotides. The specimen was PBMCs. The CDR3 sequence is CASSQGLAGGGTDTQYF. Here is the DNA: TGTGCCAGCAGCCAGGGACTAGCGGGAGGCGGGACAGATACGCAGTATTTT.